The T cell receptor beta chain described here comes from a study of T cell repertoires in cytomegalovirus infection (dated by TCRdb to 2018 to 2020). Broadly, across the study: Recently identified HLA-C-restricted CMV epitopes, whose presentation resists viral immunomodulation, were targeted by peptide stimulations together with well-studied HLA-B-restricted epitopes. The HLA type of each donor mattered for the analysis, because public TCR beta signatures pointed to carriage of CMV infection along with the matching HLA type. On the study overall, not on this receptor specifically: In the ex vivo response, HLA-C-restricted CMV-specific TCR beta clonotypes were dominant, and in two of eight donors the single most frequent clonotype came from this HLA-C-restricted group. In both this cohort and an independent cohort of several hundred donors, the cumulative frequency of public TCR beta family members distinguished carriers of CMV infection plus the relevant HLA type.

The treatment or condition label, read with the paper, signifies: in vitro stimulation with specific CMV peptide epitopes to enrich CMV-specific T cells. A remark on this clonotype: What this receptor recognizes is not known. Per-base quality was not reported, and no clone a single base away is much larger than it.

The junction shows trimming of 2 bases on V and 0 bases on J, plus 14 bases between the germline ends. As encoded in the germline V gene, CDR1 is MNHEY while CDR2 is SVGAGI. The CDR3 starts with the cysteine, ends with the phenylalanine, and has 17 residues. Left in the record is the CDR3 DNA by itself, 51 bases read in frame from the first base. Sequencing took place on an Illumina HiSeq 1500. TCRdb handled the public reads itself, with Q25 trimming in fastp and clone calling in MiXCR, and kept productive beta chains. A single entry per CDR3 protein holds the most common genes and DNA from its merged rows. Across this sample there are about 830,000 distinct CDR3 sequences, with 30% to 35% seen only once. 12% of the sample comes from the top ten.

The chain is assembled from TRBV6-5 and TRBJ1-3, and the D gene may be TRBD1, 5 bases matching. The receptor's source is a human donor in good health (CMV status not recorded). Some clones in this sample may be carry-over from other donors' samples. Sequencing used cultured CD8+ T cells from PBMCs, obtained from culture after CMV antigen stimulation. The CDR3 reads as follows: CASSYGPGPNSGNTIYF. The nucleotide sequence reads TGTGCCAGCAGTTACGGCCCGGGACCAAACTCTGGAAACACCATATATTTT.